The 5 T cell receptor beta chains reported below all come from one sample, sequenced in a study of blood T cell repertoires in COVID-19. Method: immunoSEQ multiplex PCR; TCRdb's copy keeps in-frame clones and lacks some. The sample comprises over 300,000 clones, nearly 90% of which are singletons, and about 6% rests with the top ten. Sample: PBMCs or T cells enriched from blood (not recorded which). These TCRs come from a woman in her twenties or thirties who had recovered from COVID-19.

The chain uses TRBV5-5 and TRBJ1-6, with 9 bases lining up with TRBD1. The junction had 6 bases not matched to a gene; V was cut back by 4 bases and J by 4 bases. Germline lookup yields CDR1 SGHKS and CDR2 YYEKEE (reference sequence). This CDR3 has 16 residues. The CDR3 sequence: CASSPDGTGYNSPLHF. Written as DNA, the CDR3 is TGTGCCAGCAGCCCCGACGGGACAGGGTATAATTCACCCCTCCACTTT.

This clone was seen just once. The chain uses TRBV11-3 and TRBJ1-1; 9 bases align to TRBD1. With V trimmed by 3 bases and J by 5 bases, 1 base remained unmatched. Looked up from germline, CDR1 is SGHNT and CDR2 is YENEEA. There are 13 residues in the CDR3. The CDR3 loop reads CASSFDRGTEAFF. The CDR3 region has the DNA TGTGCCAGCAGCTTCGACAGGGGGACTGAAGCTTTCTTT.

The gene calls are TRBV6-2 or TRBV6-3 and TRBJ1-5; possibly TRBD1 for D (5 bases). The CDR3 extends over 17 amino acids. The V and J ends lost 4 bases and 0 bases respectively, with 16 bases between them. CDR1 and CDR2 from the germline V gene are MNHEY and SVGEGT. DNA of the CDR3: TGTGCCAGCAGTTCCCCTCCCGCCAGGGTTAGCAATCAGCCCCAGCATTTT. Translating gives CASSSPPARVSNQPQHF.

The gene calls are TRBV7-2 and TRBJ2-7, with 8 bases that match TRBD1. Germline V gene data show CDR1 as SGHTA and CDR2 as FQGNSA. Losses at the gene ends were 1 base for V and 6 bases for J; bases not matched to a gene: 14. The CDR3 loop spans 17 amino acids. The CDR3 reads CASSLVLPDRDPLEQYF. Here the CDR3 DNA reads TGTGCCAGCAGCTTAGTACTGCCGGACAGGGACCCCCTCGAGCAGTACTTC.

The CDR3 DNA is TGCGCCAGCAGCATGACAGGGATGGACTATGGCTACACCTTC. Protein sequence: CASSMTGMDYGYTF. J is TRBJ1-2 and V is TRBV5-1; 7 bases are shared with TRBD1. After removal of 4 bases from V and 3 bases from J, the junction contained 6 bases not matched to a gene. Per the germline V gene, CDR1 is SGHRS and CDR2 is YFSETQ. This CDR3 comprises 14 residues.